Below, one TCR beta chain is given with its context. Its antigen remains unknown. Method: immunoSEQ multiplex PCR; TCRdb's copy keeps in-frame clones and lacks some. The sample includes 65,000 to 70,000 clones, over 60% of them seen just once. V was trimmed by 1 base and J by 7 bases, leaving 13 bases between them. The CDR3 totals 15 residues. Germline values: CDR1 SGHVS, CDR2 FQNEAQ. These data belong to a study of OX40 agonist ivuxolimab in advanced cancers. Study findings and constraints: The work left the antigen specificity of expanded peripheral T cells undetermined.

The chain is built from TRBV7-8 and TRBJ1-4, with D perhaps TRBD1 (5 bases). The clonotype originates from an adult with an advanced solid tumor such as melanoma, head and neck, liver or kidney cancer. The sequencing here drew on CD4+ or CD8+ T cells sorted from blood, taken in a trial of the OX40 agonist ivuxolimab. CDR3 sequence: CASSLETGTGEKLFF. Written as DNA, the CDR3 is TGTGCCAGCAGCTTAGAAACGGGGACGGGTGAAAAACTGTTTTTT.